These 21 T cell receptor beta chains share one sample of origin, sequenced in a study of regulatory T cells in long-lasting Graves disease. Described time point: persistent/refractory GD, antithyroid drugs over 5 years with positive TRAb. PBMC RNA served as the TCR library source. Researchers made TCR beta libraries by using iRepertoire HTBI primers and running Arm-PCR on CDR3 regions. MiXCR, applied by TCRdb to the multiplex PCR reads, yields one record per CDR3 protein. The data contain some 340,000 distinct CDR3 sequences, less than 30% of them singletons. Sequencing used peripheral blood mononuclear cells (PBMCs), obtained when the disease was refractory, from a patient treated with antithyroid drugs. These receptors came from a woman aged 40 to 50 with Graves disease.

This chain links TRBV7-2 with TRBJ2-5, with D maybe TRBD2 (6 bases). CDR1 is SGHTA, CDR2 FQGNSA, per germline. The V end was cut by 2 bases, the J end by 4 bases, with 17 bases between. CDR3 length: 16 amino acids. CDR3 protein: CASSLSQRARGETQYF. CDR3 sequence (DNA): TGTGCCAGCAGCTTATCTCAGCGGGCCCGGGGAGAGACCCAGTACTTC.

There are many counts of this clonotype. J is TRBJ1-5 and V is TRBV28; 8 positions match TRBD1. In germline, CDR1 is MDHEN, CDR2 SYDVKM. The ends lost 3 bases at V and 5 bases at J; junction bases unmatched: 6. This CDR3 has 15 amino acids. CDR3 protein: CASSFVTGVYQPQHF. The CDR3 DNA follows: TGTGCCAGCAGTTTTGTGACAGGGGTTTATCAGCCCCAGCATTTT.

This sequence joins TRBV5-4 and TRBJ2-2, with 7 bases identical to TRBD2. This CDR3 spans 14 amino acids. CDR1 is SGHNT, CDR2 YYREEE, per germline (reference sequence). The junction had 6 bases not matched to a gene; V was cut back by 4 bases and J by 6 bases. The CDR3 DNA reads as TGTGCCAGCAGCCTAGGACTAGTCTCCGGGGAGCTGTTTTTT. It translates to CASSLGLVSGELFF.

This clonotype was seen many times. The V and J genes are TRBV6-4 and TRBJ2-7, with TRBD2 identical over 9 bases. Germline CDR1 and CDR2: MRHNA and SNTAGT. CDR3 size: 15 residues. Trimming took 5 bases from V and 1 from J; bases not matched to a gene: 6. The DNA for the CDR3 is TGTGCCAGCAGTCTTTCTAGCGGGGCTTCCTACGAGCAGTACTTC. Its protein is CASSLSSGASYEQYF.

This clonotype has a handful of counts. This CDR3 is CASSSTSWKTQYF. The CDR3 coding sequence is TGTGCCAGCAGCTCGACTAGCTGGAAGACCCAGTACTTC. The rearrangement joins TRBV7-6 to TRBJ2-5, with 7 bases that match TRBD2. The CDR3 is 13 residues long. Germline lookup yields CDR1 SGHVS and CDR2 FNYEAQ. J gave up 6 bases and V 4 bases, and 5 bases lay outside the gene matches.

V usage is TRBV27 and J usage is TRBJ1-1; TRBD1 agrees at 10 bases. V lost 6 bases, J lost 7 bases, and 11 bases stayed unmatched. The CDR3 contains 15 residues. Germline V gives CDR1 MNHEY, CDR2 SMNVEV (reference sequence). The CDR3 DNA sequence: TGTGCCAGCAGACGATGGACAGGGGGTACGGATGAAGCTTTCTTT. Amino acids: CASRRWTGGTDEAFF.

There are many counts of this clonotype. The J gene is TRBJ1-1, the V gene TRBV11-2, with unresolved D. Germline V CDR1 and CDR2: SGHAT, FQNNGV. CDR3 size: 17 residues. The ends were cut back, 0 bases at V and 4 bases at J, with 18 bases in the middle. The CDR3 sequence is CASSLDRLSTIGTEAFF. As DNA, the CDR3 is TGTGCCAGCAGCTTAGATCGCTTAAGCACGATCGGCACTGAAGCTTTCTTT.

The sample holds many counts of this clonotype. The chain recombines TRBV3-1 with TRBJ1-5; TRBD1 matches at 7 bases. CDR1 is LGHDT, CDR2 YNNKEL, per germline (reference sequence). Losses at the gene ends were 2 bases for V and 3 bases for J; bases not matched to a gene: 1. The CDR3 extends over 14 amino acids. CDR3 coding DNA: TGTGCCAGCAGCCAACAGGGGGACAATCAGCCCCAGCATTTT. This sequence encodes CASSQQGDNQPQHF.

The CDR3 reads CASSVAASGYEQYF. CDR3 sequence (DNA): TGTGCCAGCAGCGTAGCGGCTAGCGGCTACGAGCAGTACTTC. The V and J genes are TRBV9 and TRBJ2-7; 7 bases map to TRBD2. CDR1 and CDR2 (germline): SGDLS, YYNGEE. The length of the CDR3 is 14 residues. Losses at the gene ends were 0 bases for V and 3 bases for J; bases not matched to a gene: 3.

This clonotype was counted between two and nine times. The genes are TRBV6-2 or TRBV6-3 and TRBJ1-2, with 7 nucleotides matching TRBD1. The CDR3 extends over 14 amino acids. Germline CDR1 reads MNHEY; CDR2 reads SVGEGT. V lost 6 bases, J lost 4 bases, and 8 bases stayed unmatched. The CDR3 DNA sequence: TGTGCCAGCAGGAAGACAGGGACAACCTATGGCTACACCTTC. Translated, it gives CASRKTGTTYGYTF.

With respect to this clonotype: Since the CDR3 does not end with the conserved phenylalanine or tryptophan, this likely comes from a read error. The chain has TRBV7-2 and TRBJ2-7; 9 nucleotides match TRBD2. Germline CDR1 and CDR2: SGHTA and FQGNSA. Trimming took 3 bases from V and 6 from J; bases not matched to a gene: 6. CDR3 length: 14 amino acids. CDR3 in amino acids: CASSLGLARVEQYL. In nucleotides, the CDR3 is TGTGCCAGCAGCTTGGGACTAGCAAGGGTCGAGCAGTACCTC.

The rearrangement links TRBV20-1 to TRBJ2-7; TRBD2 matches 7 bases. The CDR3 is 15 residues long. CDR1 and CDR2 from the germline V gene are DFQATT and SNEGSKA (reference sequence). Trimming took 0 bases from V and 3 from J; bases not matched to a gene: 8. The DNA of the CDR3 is TGCAGTGCTAGAGATCTGCGAGGCGGGAGCTACGAGCAGTACTTC. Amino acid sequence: CSARDLRGGSYEQYF.

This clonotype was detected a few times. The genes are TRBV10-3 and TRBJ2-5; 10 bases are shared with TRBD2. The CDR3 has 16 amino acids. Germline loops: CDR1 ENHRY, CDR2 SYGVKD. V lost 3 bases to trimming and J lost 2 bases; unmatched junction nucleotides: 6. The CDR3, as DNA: TGTGCCATCAGTGAAACTAGCGGGGCATATCAAGAGACCCAGTACTTC. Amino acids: CAISETSGAYQETQYF.

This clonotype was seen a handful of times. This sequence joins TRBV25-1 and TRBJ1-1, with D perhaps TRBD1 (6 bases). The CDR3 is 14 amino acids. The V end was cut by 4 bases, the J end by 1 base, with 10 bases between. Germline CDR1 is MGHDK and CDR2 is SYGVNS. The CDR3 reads CASSGTASNTEAFF. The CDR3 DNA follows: TGTGCCAGCAGTGGGACAGCCTCGAACACTGAAGCTTTCTTT.

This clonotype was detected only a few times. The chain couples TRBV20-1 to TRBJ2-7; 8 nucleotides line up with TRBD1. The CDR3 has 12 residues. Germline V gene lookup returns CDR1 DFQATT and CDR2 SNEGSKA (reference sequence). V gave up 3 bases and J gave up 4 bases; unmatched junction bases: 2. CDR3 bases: TGCAGTGCTAGGGGGGACAGGTACGAGCAGTACTTC. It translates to CSARGDRYEQYF.

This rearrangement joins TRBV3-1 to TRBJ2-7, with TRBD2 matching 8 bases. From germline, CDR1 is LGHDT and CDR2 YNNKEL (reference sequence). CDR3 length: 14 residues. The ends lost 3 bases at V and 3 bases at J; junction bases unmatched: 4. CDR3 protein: CASSHRSGSYEQYF. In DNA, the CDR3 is TGTGCCAGCAGCCACCGGAGCGGGAGCTACGAGCAGTACTTC.

CDR3 residues: CASSFDPRGNTEAFF. CDR3 DNA: TGTGCCAGTAGTTTCGACCCCCGGGGGAACACTGAAGCTTTCTTT. The J gene is TRBJ1-1, the V gene TRBV19, with D unclear. The CDR3 totals 15 residues. V lost 5 bases and J lost 1, with 14 bases in between. Germline V CDR1 and CDR2: LNHDA, SQIVND (reference sequence).

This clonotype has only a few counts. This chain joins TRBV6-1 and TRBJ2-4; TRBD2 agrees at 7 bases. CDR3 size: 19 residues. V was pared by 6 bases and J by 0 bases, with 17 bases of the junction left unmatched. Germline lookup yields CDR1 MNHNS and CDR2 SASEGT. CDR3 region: CASSRRREVGPLAKNIQYF. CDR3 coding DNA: TGTGCCAGCAGCCGACGTCGGGAGGTCGGACCGCTAGCCAAAAACATTCAGTACTTC.

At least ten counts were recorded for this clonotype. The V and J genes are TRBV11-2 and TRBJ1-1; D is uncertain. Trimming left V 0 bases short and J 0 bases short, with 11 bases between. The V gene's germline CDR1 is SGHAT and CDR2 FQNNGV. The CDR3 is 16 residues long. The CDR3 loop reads CASSLDPEYLNTEAFF. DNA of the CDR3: TGTGCCAGCAGCTTAGACCCCGAATACTTGAACACTGAAGCTTTCTTT.

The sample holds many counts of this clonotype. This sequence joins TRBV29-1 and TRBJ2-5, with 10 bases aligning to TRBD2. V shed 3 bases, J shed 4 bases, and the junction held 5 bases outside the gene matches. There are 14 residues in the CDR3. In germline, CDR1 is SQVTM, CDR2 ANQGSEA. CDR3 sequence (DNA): TGCAGCGTTGAGCTAGCGGGAGTTATAGAGACCCAGTACTTC. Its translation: CSVELAGVIETQYF.

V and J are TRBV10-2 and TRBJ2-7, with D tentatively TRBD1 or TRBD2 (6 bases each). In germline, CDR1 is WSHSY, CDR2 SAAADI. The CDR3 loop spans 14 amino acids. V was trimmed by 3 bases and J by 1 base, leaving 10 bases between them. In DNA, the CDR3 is TGCGCCAGCAGTGATGGGGGGCAGTCCTACGAGCAGTACTTC. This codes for CASSDGGQSYEQYF.